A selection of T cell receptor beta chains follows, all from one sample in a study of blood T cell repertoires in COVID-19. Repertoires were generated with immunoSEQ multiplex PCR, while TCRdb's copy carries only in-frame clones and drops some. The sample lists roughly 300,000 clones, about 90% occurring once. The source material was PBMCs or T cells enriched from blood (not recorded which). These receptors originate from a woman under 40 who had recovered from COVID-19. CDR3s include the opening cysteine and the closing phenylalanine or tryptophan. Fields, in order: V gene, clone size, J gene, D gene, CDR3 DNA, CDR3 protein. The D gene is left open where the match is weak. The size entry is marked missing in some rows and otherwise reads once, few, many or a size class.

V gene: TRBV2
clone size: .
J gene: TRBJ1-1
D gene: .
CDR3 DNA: TGTGCCAGCAGTCCCGATAGGGGGACTGAAGCTTTCTTT
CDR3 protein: CASSPDRGTEAFF

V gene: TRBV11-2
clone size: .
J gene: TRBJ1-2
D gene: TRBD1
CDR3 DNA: TGTGCCAGCAGCTCGACAACAGGGGGCGCACCACGTGGCTACACCTTC
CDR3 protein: CASSSTTGGAPRGYTF

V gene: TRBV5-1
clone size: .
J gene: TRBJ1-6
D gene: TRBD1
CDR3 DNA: TGCGCCAGCAGCTTGGGTGGACAGGGGAGATCACCCCTCCACTTT
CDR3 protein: CASSLGGQGRSPLHF

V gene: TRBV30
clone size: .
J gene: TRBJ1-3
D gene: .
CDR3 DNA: TGTGCCTGGAGTCCAGGGACTGGAAACACCATATATTTT
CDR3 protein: CAWSPGTGNTIYF

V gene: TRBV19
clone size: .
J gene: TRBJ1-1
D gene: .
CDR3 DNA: TGTGCCAGTAGTATGGAGACTAGACCGAACACTGAAGCTTTCTTT
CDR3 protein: CASSMETRPNTEAFF

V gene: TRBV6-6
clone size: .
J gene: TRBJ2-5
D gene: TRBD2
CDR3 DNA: TGTGCCAGCCATCTCGGACTAGCTGGAGTCGACGAGACCCAGTACTTC
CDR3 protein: CASHLGLAGVDETQYF

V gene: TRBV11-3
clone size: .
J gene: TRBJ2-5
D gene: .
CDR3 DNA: TGTGCCAGCAGCTCCGCCTATGGTGGCCAAGAGACCCAGTACTTC
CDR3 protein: CASSSAYGGQETQYF

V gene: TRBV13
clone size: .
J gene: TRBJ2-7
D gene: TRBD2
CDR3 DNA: TGTGCCAGCAGCACCTCTAGCGGGGGGCCCTACGAGCAGTACTTC
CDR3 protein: CASSTSSGGPYEQYF

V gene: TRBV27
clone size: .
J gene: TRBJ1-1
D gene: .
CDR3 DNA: TGTGCCAGCAGTTTACGGGGGGCGTCGAACACTGAAGCTTTCTTT
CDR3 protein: CASSLRGASNTEAFF

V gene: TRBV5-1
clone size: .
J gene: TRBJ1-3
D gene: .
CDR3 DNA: TGCGCCAGCAGCACGGGGGGGCCGGGCAACTCTGGAAACACCATATATTTT
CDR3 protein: CASSTGGPGNSGNTIYF

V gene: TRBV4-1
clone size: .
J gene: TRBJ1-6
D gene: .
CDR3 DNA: TGCGCCAGCAGCCAAGTAGGCCCGGGATCACCCCTCCACTTT
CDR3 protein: CASSQVGPGSPLHF

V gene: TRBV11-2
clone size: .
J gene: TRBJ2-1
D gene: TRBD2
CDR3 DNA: TGTGCCAGCAGCTTACGGGGACTAGCGGGCGGGCCATCCTACAATGAGCAGTTCTTC
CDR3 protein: CASSLRGLAGGPSYNEQFF

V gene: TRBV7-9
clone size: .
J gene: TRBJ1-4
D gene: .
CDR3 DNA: TGTGCCAGCAGCTTAGCTAGTAGTGAAAAACTGTTTTTT
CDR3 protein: CASSLASSEKLFF

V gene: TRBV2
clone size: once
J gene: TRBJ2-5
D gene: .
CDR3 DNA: TGTGCCAGCAGTGAACGAGCAGGGGCAAGGGAGACCCAGTACTTC
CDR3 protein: CASSERAGARETQYF

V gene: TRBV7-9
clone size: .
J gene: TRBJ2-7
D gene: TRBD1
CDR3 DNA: TGTGCCAGCAGCCCCCCGGGACAGCTCTACGAGCAGTACTTC
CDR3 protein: CASSPPGQLYEQYF

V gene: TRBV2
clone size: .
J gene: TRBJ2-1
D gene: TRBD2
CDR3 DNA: TGTGCCAGCAGAGGACTAGCCCACAATGAGCAGTTCTTC
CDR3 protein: CASRGLAHNEQFF